Presented here are 18 T cell receptor beta chains from one specimen sequenced in a study of blood T cell repertoires in COVID-19 (dated by TCRdb to the early 2020s). The library was produced with the immunoSEQ multiplex PCR assay. The table was pulled from immuneACCESS by TCRdb, which kept in-frame rearrangements only. Such tables lose some clones; where checked, under half of the loss comes from unresolved V genes, and the rest has no known cause. Here the sample has fewer than 350,000 clones; 86% occur a single time. The top ten hold approximately 8.2% of the sample. Sequencing input: peripheral blood. Receptors originate from a man aged 40-55 years with active or convalescent COVID-19.

This chain uses TRBV12-2 with TRBJ1-2; TRBD1, as called in the table, went unchecked against the DNA. TRBV12-2 is described as a pseudogene. The CDR3 has 16 amino acids. Here the CDR3 DNA reads TGTGCAAGTCGCTTTCCCTCGAGACAGGGCGGCTATGGCTACACCTTC. Its protein product is CASRFPSRQGGYGYTF.

In its sample, this clone was seen a few times. This rearrangement joins TRBV18 to TRBJ1-5; D uncertain. Germline loops: CDR1 KGHSH, CDR2 LQKENI. The V end was cut by 5 bases, the J end by 5 bases, with 13 bases between. CDR3 length: 14 amino acids. The CDR3 DNA follows: TGTGCCAGCTCAGTCTCCTATTCGGATCAGCCCCAGCATTTT. Amino acids: CASSVSYSDQPQHF.

In its sample, this clone was seen a few times. V usage is TRBV30 and J usage is TRBJ1-1; D is unclear. Per the germline V gene, CDR1 is GTSNPN and CDR2 is SVGIG (reference sequence). V lost 0 bases to trimming and J lost 8 bases, with 13 bases between them. CDR3 size: 13 residues. CDR3 sequence reads: CAWSVDLTTEAFF. The CDR3 DNA follows: TGTGCCTGGAGTGTAGACCTAACTACCGAAGCTTTCTTT. Full variable domain (outside the CDR3, taken from reference TRBV30 and TRBJ1-1): SQTIHQWPATLVQPVGSPLSLECTVEGTSNPNLYWYRQAAGRGLQLLFYSVGIGQISSEVPQNLSASRPQDRQFILSSKKLLLSDSGFYLCAWSVDLTTEAFFGQGTRLTVV.

The rearrangement joins TRBV10-1 to TRBJ1-6, with TRBD1 matching 7 bases. CDR3 length: 17 residues. CDR1 and CDR2 from the germline V gene are WNHNN and SYGVQD (reference sequence). The ends lost 2 bases at V and 3 bases at J; junction bases unmatched: 7. CDR3 protein: CASSETGAPFYNSPLHF. DNA of the CDR3: TGCGCCAGCAGTGAGACAGGGGCCCCGTTCTATAATTCACCCCTCCACTTT.

This clone was observed a few times. The chain is built from TRBV13 and TRBJ1-3; D is undetermined. This CDR3 region has 15 residues. Germline V lookup: CDR1 PRHDT, CDR2 FYEKMQ (reference sequence). Deletions cut 5 bases from V and 0 bases from J, with 11 bases between. CDR3 protein: CASSQSPISGNTIYF. DNA for the CDR3: TGTGCCAGCAGCCAAAGCCCGATCTCTGGAAACACCATATATTTT.

The CDR3 nucleotides are TGTGCCAGCAGCCCGCGAGGGAAGCAGACCGGGGAGCTGTTTTTT. It yields the protein CASSPRGKQTGELFF. The chain has TRBV3-1 (or the pseudogene TRBV3-2) and TRBJ2-2; D is possibly TRBD2 (5 bases). CDR3 size: 15 residues. Between the trimmed V and J ends, which lost 4 bases and 5 bases, there was a span of 14 bases. The germline V gene encodes CDR1 LGHDT and CDR2 YNNKEL (reference sequence).

The chain combines TRBV5-6 with TRBJ2-2, with D maybe TRBD2 (6 bases). Trimming removed 2 bases from V and 0 bases from J, with 17 bases in between. The CDR3 covers 18 residues. CDR1 and CDR2 (germline): SGHDT, YYEEEE. The CDR3: CASSFLTGLGANTGELFF. CDR3 in DNA: TGTGCCAGCAGCTTTTTGACGGGACTCGGGGCGAACACCGGGGAGCTGTTTTTT.

The genes are TRBV27 and TRBJ1-2; possible D gene TRBD1, 6 bases. Germline CDR1 MNHEY, CDR2 SMNVEV (reference sequence). The V end lost 4 bases, the J end lost 8 bases, and 11 bases lay between the germline ends. The CDR3 sequence is 12 residues long. The CDR3 DNA reads TGTGCCAGCAGTTCACCAGGGGCCGGCTACACCTTC. It yields the protein CASSSPGAGYTF.

The chain combines TRBV12-3 or TRBV12-4 with TRBJ1-3; no definite D call. This CDR3 comprises 13 residues. V was clipped by 6 bases and J by 7 bases, with 13 bases between them. CDR3 sequence: CASSPGMANTIYF. The CDR3 DNA reads TGTGCCAGCAGCCCGGGAATGGCGAACACCATATATTTT.

The V gene is TRBV5-4, the J gene TRBJ1-6; the D gene is possibly TRBD1 (6 bases). The V gene's germline CDR1 is SGHNT and CDR2 YYREEE (reference sequence). Trimming removed 5 bases from V and 5 bases from J, with 14 bases in between. The CDR3 has 15 residues. CDR3 sequence reads: CASSDTGSDNSPLHF. CDR3 DNA: TGTGCCAGCAGTGACACAGGGAGCGATAATTCACCCCTCCACTTT.

The chain has TRBV6-5 and TRBJ1-5; tentative D call: TRBD1 (5 bases). The CDR3 loop spans 16 amino acids. Looked up from germline, CDR1 is MNHEY and CDR2 is SVGAGI. V lost 0 bases, J lost 6 bases, and 15 bases lay in between. Here the CDR3 reads CASSYSPDPGGQPQHF. The CDR3 DNA reads as TGTGCCAGCAGTTACTCGCCAGACCCCGGGGGTCAGCCCCAGCATTTT.

The rearrangement links TRBV19 to TRBJ1-3, with no clear D. CDR3 length: 19 residues. Deletions cut 6 bases from V and 0 bases from J, with 24 bases between. Germline V gene lookup returns CDR1 LNHDA and CDR2 SQIVND (reference sequence). CDR3 amino acids: CASRRQVSAVPRSGNTIYF. For the CDR3, the DNA is TGTGCCAGTAGAAGGCAGGTCTCCGCTGTCCCTCGCTCTGGAAACACCATATATTTT.

The chain couples TRBV3-1 (or the pseudogene TRBV3-2) to TRBJ1-1, with 9 nucleotides matching TRBD1. This CDR3 has 13 amino acids. The V segment lost 1 base and the J segment 9 bases; nucleotides outside the gene matches: 3. Looked up from germline, CDR1 is LGHDT and CDR2 is YNNKEL (reference sequence). CDR3 sequence: CASSQAGTGKAFF. The CDR3 coding sequence is TGTGCCAGCAGCCAAGCCGGGACAGGGAAAGCTTTCTTT.

The J gene is TRBJ1-2, the V gene TRBV30; D is unclear. Trimming removed 5 bases from V and 10 bases from J, with 14 bases in between. The CDR3 has 11 residues. From germline, CDR1 is GTSNPN and CDR2 SVGIG (reference sequence). CDR3 protein: CAWRRAADYTF. The CDR3 DNA reads TGTGCCTGGCGGCGTGCGGCCGACTACACCTTC.

This chain links TRBV13 with TRBJ2-1, with D possibly TRBD2 on 6 matching bases. The CDR3 is 16 amino acids. Per germline, CDR1 PRHDT and CDR2 FYEKMQ (reference sequence). The V gene lost 6 bases and the J gene lost 0 bases, with 15 bases spanning the gap. The CDR3, as DNA: TGTGCCAGCAGACGGAGGGATGTTAGCTCCTACAATGAGCAGTTCTTC. Translation: CASRRRDVSSYNEQFF. Filled out from reference TRBV13 and TRBJ2-1, the complete variable domain reads AAGVIQSPRHLIKEKRETATLKCYPIPRHDTVYWYQQGPGQDPQFLISFYEKMQSDKGSIPDRFSAQQFSDYHSELNMSSLELGDSALYFCASRRRDVSSYNEQFFGPGTRLTVL.

The rearrangement uses TRBV27 and TRBJ2-1, with TRBD2 matching 12 bases. V shed 4 bases, J shed 5 bases, and the junction held 6 bases outside the gene matches. There are 16 residues in the CDR3. Germline CDR1 and CDR2: MNHEY and SMNVEV (reference sequence). This CDR3 is CASSSRTSGINNEQFF. In DNA, the CDR3 is TGTGCCAGCAGTTCCCGGACTAGCGGGATAAACAATGAGCAGTTCTTC.

V and J are TRBV10-2 and TRBJ1-2; TRBD1 might be the D (5 bases). Trimming left V 5 bases short and J 9 bases short, with 13 bases between. The CDR3 covers 12 residues. Germline assignment: CDR1 WSHSY and CDR2 SAAADI. Here the CDR3 DNA reads TGCGCCAGCAGTCCAAGGGGTGTAAGCTACACCTTC. Amino acids: CASSPRGVSYTF.

V is TRBV29-1 and J is TRBJ2-1, with 15 bases lining up with TRBD2. V shed 5 bases and J 10 bases; nucleotides not matched to a gene: 9. Germline CDR1 reads SQVTM; CDR2 reads ANQGSEA. This CDR3 spans 15 amino acids. CDR3 sequence: CSVYEGLAGGEEQFF. The CDR3 region has the DNA TGCAGCGTTTATGAGGGACTAGCGGGAGGTGAGGAGCAGTTCTTC.